These 30 T cell receptor beta chains came from one sample sequenced in a study of T cells in Graves' hyperthyroidism and ophthalmopathy. From RNA transcripts, TCR beta CDR3 regions were amplified. A first-round RT-PCR of the TCR CDR3 used the HTBI primer set. A single record per CDR3 protein comes from TCRdb applying MiXCR to the multiplex PCR reads. Of about 380,000 distinct CDR3 sequences in the sample, about 13% were seen once. Sequences were obtained from blood. Receptors originate from a man aged 25-45 years with Graves' hyperthyroidism that later progressed to Graves' ophthalmopathy.

This clonotype was recorded a few times. The V call is TRBV12-5, the J call TRBJ1-2; D uncertain. The ends were cut back, 2 bases at V and 6 bases at J, with 13 bases in the middle. CDR3 length: 14 residues. Germline CDR1 LGHNT, CDR2 FRNRAP. The chain's CDR3 is CASGLPFNYDGYTF. CDR3 in DNA: TGTGCTAGTGGTTTGCCCTTTAACTACGATGGCTACACCTTC.

This clonotype showed up many times. The chain carries TRBV4-1 and TRBJ1-1, with TRBD1 matching 8 bases. This CDR3 region has 15 residues. J gave up 1 base and V 4 bases, and 5 bases lay outside the gene matches. From germline, CDR1 is MGHRA and CDR2 YSYEKL. The CDR3 DNA is TGCGCCAGCAGCCCCTGGACAGGGACGAACACTGAAGCTTTCTTT. This sequence encodes CASSPWTGTNTEAFF.

This clonotype was observed at least ten times. The V call is TRBV6-1, the J call TRBJ1-1, with D unresolved. There are 12 residues in the CDR3. Trimming shortened V by 2 bases and J by 12 bases, and 13 bases separated the two germline ends. CDR1 is MNHNS, CDR2 SASEGT, per germline. CDR3 in DNA: TGTGCCAGCAGTGAAAGACCGAAGGCGACTTTCTTT. Its translation: CASSERPKATFF.

This clonotype was detected ten times or more. The V call is TRBV7-9, the J call TRBJ1-1; possible D gene TRBD1, 5 bases. V was cut by 1 base and J by 4 bases, with 10 bases left in between. This CDR3 comprises 14 residues. Germline values: CDR1 SEHNR, CDR2 FQNEAQ (reference sequence). CDR3 DNA: TGTGCCAGCAGCTTAGTGCGGGGGGTCACTGAAGCTTTCTTT. This translates into CASSLVRGVTEAFF.

This clonotype was recorded many times. CDR3 protein: CASTEEGTEAFF. The CDR3 coding sequence is TGTGCCAGCACCGAAGAAGGCACTGAAGCTTTCTTT. The chain combines TRBV11-3 with TRBJ1-1; D ambiguous. Germline assignment: CDR1 SGHNT and CDR2 YENEEA. The CDR3 has 12 residues. Trimming stripped 7 bases from V and 4 bases from J, with 10 bases between.

This chain joins TRBV6-1 and TRBJ1-2; possible D gene TRBD1, 6 bases. CDR1 and CDR2 (germline): MNHNS, SASEGT. This CDR3 region has 17 residues. The V and J ends lost 5 bases and 9 bases respectively, with 28 bases between them. The CDR3 region is CASSSRGRGNLNPSYTF. CDR3 nucleotides: TGTGCCAGCAGTTCCCGGGGCAGGGGCAATCTTAACCCCAGCTACACCTTC.

On this clonotype: A single base separates this from a much larger clone, so it may be a read error. The chain recombines TRBV30 with TRBJ2-1, with 9 bases matching TRBD1. The CDR3 has 14 residues. Germline V gene data show CDR1 as GTSNPN and CDR2 as SVGIG (reference sequence). Trimming cost V 8 bases and J 8 bases; bases outside gene matches: 13. The CDR3 region is CAQEDRGVNDEQFF. In nucleotides, the CDR3 is TGTGCCCAGGAGGACAGGGGTGTTAACGATGAGCAGTTCTTC.

A word on this clonotype: A much more abundant neighbour one base away suggests this may be a read error. The chain carries TRBV6-1 and TRBJ1-2, with D possibly matching TRBD1 (5 bases). CDR1 is MNHNS, CDR2 SASEGT, per germline. V gave up 3 bases and J gave up 2 bases, with 13 bases separating them. This CDR3 is 15 amino acids long. The CDR3: CASSDKWEGNYGYTF. DNA of the CDR3: TGTGCCAGCAGTGATAAGTGGGAGGGGAACTATGGCTACACCTTC.

This clonotype came up a few times. This chain uses TRBV7-9 with TRBJ1-2; 9 bases are a match to TRBD1. From germline, CDR1 is SEHNR and CDR2 FQNEAQ (reference sequence). V trimming: 4 bases; J trimming: 3 bases; junction bases outside the gene matches: 6. The CDR3 length is 15 residues. The CDR3 here is CASSSFTGGDYGYTF. Written as DNA, the CDR3 is TGTGCCAGCAGCTCGTTTACAGGGGGCGACTATGGCTACACCTTC. Full variable domain (missing parts from reference TRBV7-9 and TRBJ1-2): DTGVSQNPRHKITKRGQNVTFRCDPISEHNRLYWYRQTLGQGPEFLTYFQNEAQLEKSRLLSDRFSAERPKGSFSTLEIQRTEQGDSAMYLCASSSFTGGDYGYTFGSGTRLTVV.

This clonotype was seen once. A read error may explain this, as a much larger clone is one base away. This rearrangement joins TRBV9 to TRBJ1-6; D is ambiguous. The CDR3 length is 14 residues. Germline CDR1 SGDLS, CDR2 YYNGEE. CDR3 in DNA: TGTGCCAGCAGCGAACAGATTTATAATCCACCCCTCCACTTT. It encodes CASSEQIYNPPLHF.

The sample holds many counts of this clonotype. V and J are TRBV5-1 and TRBJ2-7, with TRBD1 identical over 8 bases. This CDR3 contains 15 residues. Germline assignment: CDR1 SGHRS and CDR2 YFSETQ. The junction had 7 bases not matched to a gene; V was cut back by 0 bases and J by 5 bases. As DNA, the CDR3 is TGCGCCAGCAGCTTGGACTCAGGGGGCTACGACGAGCAGTACTTC. The encoded protein is CASSLDSGGYDEQYF.

This clonotype was seen many times. The genes are TRBV2 and TRBJ2-7; 8 bases are shared with TRBD2. Trimming at V came to 3 bases and at J to 0 bases, leaving 7 bases not matched to a gene. The CDR3 loop spans 16 amino acids. Per germline, CDR1 SNHLY and CDR2 FYNNEI. This chain's CDR3 is CASSDPSGFSSYEQYF. CDR3 DNA sequence: TGTGCCAGCAGTGACCCTAGCGGGTTCAGCTCCTACGAGCAGTACTTC.

The CDR3: CASSTLGLAEGGAYNEQFF. The CDR3 coding sequence is TGTGCCAGCAGCACCCTTGGACTAGCGGAGGGAGGGGCTTACAATGAGCAGTTCTTC. This rearrangement joins TRBV28 to TRBJ2-1, with 10 positions matching TRBD2. The CDR3 covers 19 residues. The germline CDR1 and CDR2 sequences are MDHEN and SYDVKM. J was trimmed by 4 bases and V by 6 bases; bases with no gene match: 18. The variable domain in full, completed from reference TRBV28 and TRBJ2-1, reads DVKVTQSSRYLVKRTGEKVFLECVQDMDHENMFWYRQDPGLGLRLIYFSYDVKMKEKGDIPEGYSVSREKKERFSLILESASTNQTSMYLCASSTLGLAEGGAYNEQFFGPGTRLTVL.

This clonotype has a handful of counts. The chain couples TRBV13 to TRBJ1-2, with 12 bases matching TRBD1. The CDR3 has 16 amino acids. CDR1 is PRHDT and CDR2 is FYEKMQ in the germline V gene (reference sequence). J was trimmed by 7 bases and V by 4 bases; bases with no gene match: 10. CDR3 sequence: CASSSALGQGAIGYTF. The CDR3 DNA follows: TGTGCCAGCAGCTCGGCGCTGGGACAGGGGGCGATTGGCTACACCTTC. The whole variable domain, remainder taken from reference TRBV13 and TRBJ1-2, is AAGVIQSPRHLIKEKRETATLKCYPIPRHDTVYWYQQGPGQDPQFLISFYEKMQSDKGSIPDRFSAQQFSDYHSELNMSSLELGDSALYFCASSSALGQGAIGYTFGSGTRLTVV.

There are many counts of this clonotype. CDR3: CSARDTTSGGAGNEQFF. The CDR3 coding sequence is TGCAGTGCTAGAGATACGACTAGCGGGGGGGCTGGGAATGAGCAGTTCTTC. The chain combines TRBV20-1 with TRBJ2-1; 14 bases line up with TRBD2. Germline V gene data show CDR1 as DFQATT and CDR2 as SNEGSKA (reference sequence). This CDR3 comprises 17 residues. V was clipped by 0 bases and J by 7 bases; unmatched bases: 8.

Only one count was recorded for this clonotype. The CDR3 region has the DNA TGTGCCAGCAGCCTCGGGAACGTGAAGAGCACTGAAGCTTTCTTT. Its protein is CASSLGNVKSTEAFF. V and J are TRBV7-9 and TRBJ1-1; D is ambiguous. V dropped 5 bases and J dropped 4 bases, with 17 bases sitting between them. From germline, CDR1 is SEHNR and CDR2 FQNEAQ (reference sequence). The CDR3 spans 15 residues.

This rearrangement joins TRBV7-9 to TRBJ2-1; 7 bases fit TRBD1. Germline V gene lookup returns CDR1 SEHNR and CDR2 FQNEAQ (reference sequence). CDR3 length: 12 residues. With V trimmed by 5 bases and J by 13 bases, 8 bases remained unmatched. The CDR3 loop reads CASSPRTGAQFF. For the CDR3, the DNA is TGTGCCAGCAGCCCCCGGACAGGCGCTCAGTTCTTC.

The chain carries TRBV20-1 and TRBJ2-5; TRBD1 might be the D (6 bases). Trimming took off 2 bases at V and 3 bases at J, with 10 bases between the two ends. This CDR3 has 13 amino acids. Germline V CDR1 and CDR2: DFQATT, SNEGSKA (reference sequence). The CDR3, as DNA: TGCAGTGCTAGATCTACAGGGAAAGAGACCCAGTACTTC. It yields the protein CSARSTGKETQYF.

The chain couples TRBV20-1 to TRBJ1-5; D is ambiguous. Germline V CDR1 and CDR2: DFQATT, SNEGSKA (reference sequence). Deletions cut 0 bases from V and 0 bases from J, with 9 bases between. CDR3 size: 15 residues. CDR3 loop: CSARDGKDSNQPQHF. Written as DNA, the CDR3 is TGCAGTGCTAGAGACGGGAAGGATAGCAATCAGCCCCAGCATTTT.

The chain links TRBV6-1 to TRBJ1-1; 7 nucleotides agree with TRBD1. Germline CDR1 MNHNS, CDR2 SASEGT. This CDR3 is built from 16 residues. Trimming at V came to 5 bases and at J to 1 base, leaving 10 bases not matched to a gene. Here the CDR3 reads CASSTVQYRGNTEAFF. For the CDR3, the DNA is TGTGCCAGCAGTACCGTCCAGTACAGGGGGAACACTGAAGCTTTCTTT.

V gene TRBV2 combines with J gene TRBJ1-6; 12 bases match TRBD1. Germline V gene sequence: CDR1 SNHLY, CDR2 FYNNEI. The ends lost 6 bases at V and 4 bases at J; junction bases unmatched: 7. The CDR3 totals 17 residues. The CDR3 here is CASRERDRGQYNSPLHF. In nucleotides, the CDR3 is TGTGCCAGCAGGGAACGGGACAGGGGGCAATATAATTCACCCCTCCACTTT.

To note about this clonotype: A much larger clone is a single base away; this may be a read error. The rearrangement links TRBV7-9 to TRBJ2-5, with 9 positions matching TRBD2. Germline CDR1 and CDR2: SEHNR and FQNEAQ (reference sequence). V lost 3 bases and J lost 7; bases outside the gene matches: 15. The CDR3 length is 17 residues. As DNA, the CDR3 is TGTGCCAGCAGCTTCCCCAGAGGCGGGAGGGACCCCGGGACCCAGTACTTC. Translation gives CASSFPRGGRDPGTQYF.

This clonotype showed up many times. This chain links TRBV11-2 with TRBJ2-5, with unresolved D. The CDR3 covers 11 residues. V dropped 3 bases and J dropped 5 bases, with 4 bases sitting between them. CDR1 SGHAT and CDR2 FQNNGV come from the germline V gene. CDR3 amino acids: CASSLSETQYF. Written as DNA, the CDR3 is TGTGCCAGCAGCTTGTCGGAGACCCAGTACTTC.

The chain has TRBV28 and TRBJ2-7, with a possible D match to TRBD2 (5 bases). Germline loops: CDR1 MDHEN, CDR2 SYDVKM. CDR3 size: 16 residues. V gave up 1 base and J gave up 5 bases, with 18 bases separating them. DNA of the CDR3: TGTGCCAGCAGTTTATCCCGACCATGGGAGACCGACGAGCAGTACTTC. Its translation: CASSLSRPWETDEQYF.

Ten or more counts support this clonotype. For the CDR3, the DNA is TGTGCCACCAGTGATTTTAGCGAGGGGGACGCGAACACTGAAGCTTTCTTT. Translation: CATSDFSEGDANTEAFF. This rearrangement joins TRBV24-1 to TRBJ1-1, with a weak D call TRBD1 (6 bases). V was pared by 1 base and J by 1 base, with 15 bases between. The CDR3 spans 17 residues. Germline CDR1 and CDR2: KGHDR and SFDVKD.

In its sample, this clonotype was seen many times. The J gene is TRBJ2-5, the V gene TRBV7-3; D gene unclear. Trimming stripped 7 bases from V and 1 base from J, with 13 bases between. This CDR3 has 14 amino acids. The germline CDR1 and CDR2 sequences are SGHTA and FQGTGA. The CDR3 protein is CASTPGPRQETQYF. The CDR3 nucleotides are TGTGCCAGCACCCCGGGCCCCCGCCAAGAGACCCAGTACTTC.

This clonotype was picked up many times. The rearrangement joins TRBV11-2 to TRBJ2-3, with D unresolved. V was trimmed by 3 bases and J by 5 bases, leaving 12 bases between them. The CDR3 length is 14 residues. Germline V gives CDR1 SGHAT, CDR2 FQNNGV. The DNA of the CDR3 is TGTGCCAGCAGCTTCGGCCTGCCCGGAGATACGCAGTATTTT. Its protein is CASSFGLPGDTQYF.

This sequence joins TRBV5-4 and TRBJ2-7; either TRBD1 or TRBD2 may supply D (8 bases each). Trimming shortened V by 3 bases and J by 2 bases, and 18 bases separated the two germline ends. Germline V gene sequence: CDR1 SGHNT, CDR2 YYREEE (reference sequence). CDR3 length: 16 residues. The CDR3 sequence: CASSSQGAGGPYEQYF. DNA for the CDR3: TGTGCCAGCAGCTCCCAGGGGGCGGGGGGCCCCTACGAGCAGTACTTC.

The table lists this clonotype with many counts. The chain's CDR3 is CASSQRGGNTIYF. CDR3 DNA sequence: TGTGCCAGCAGCCAGAGGGGAGGAAACACCATATATTTT. The chain uses TRBV3-1 and TRBJ1-3; D perhaps matches TRBD1 (5 bases). This CDR3 region has 13 residues. Germline assignment: CDR1 LGHDT and CDR2 YNNKEL (reference sequence). Trimming took 3 bases from V and 4 from J, leaving 7 bases between them.

There are many counts of this clonotype. The genes are TRBV12-3 or TRBV12-4 and TRBJ1-2, with a weak D call TRBD1 (5 bases). Trimming removed 5 bases from V and 4 bases from J, with 17 bases in between. This CDR3 has 15 residues. CDR3 nucleotide sequence: TGTGCCAGCAGTCCGACCGGGGGGGGAGGCTATGGCTACACCTTC. Amino acid sequence: CASSPTGGGGYGYTF.